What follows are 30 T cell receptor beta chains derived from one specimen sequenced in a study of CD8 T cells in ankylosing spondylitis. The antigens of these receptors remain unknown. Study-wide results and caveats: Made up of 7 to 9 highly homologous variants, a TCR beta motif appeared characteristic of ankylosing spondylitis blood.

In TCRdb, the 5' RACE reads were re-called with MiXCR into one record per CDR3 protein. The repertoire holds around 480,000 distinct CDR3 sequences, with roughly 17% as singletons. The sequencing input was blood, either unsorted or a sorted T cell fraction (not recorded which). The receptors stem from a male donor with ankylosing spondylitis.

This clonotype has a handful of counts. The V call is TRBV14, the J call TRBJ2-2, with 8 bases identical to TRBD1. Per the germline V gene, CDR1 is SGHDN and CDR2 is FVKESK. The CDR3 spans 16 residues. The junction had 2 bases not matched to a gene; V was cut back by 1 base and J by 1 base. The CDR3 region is CASSQGQGLNTGELFF. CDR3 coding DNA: TGTGCCAGCAGCCAAGGACAGGGGCTGAACACCGGGGAGCTGTTTTTT. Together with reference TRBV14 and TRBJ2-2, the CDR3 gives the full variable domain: EAGVTQFPSHSVIEKGQTVTLRCDPISGHDNLYWYRRVMGKEIKFLLHFVKESKQDESGMPNNRFLAERTGGTYSTLKVQPAELEDSGVYFCASSQGQGLNTGELFFGEGSRLTVL.

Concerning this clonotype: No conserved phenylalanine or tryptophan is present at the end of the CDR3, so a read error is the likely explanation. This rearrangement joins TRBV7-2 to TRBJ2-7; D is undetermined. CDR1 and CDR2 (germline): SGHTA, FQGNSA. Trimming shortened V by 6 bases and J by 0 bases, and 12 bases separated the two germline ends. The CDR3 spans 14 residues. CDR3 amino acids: CASSREPSSYEQYI. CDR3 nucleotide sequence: TGTGCCAGCAGTCGCGAGCCCAGCTCCTACGAGCAGTACATC.

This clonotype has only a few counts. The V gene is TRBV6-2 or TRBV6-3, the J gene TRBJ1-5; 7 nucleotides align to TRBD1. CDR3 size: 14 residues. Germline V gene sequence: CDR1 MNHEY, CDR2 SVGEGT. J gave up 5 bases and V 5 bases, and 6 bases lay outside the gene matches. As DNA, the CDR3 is TGTGCCAGCAGTAGACCAGGGGGTGATCAGCCCCAGCATTTT. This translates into CASSRPGGDQPQHF.

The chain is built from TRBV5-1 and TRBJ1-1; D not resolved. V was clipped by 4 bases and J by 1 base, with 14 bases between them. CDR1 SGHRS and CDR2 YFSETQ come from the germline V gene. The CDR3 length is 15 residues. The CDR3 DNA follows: TGCGCCAGCAGCGGAGGAGGCAGACAGAACACTGAAGCTTTCTTT. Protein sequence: CASSGGGRQNTEAFF.

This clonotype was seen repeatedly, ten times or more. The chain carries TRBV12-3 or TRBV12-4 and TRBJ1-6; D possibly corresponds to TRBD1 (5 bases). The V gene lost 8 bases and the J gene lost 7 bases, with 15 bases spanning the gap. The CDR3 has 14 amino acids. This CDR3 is CASRAGTPNSPLHF. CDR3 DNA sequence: TGTGCCAGCCGCGCCGGGACCCCCAATTCACCCCTCCACTTT.

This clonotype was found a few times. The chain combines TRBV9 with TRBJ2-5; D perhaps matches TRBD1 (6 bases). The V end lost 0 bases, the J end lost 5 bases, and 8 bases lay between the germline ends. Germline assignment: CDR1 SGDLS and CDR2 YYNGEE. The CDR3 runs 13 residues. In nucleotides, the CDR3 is TGTGCCAGCAGCGTAGGGCAGGGGGAGACCCAGTACTTC. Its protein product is CASSVGQGETQYF.

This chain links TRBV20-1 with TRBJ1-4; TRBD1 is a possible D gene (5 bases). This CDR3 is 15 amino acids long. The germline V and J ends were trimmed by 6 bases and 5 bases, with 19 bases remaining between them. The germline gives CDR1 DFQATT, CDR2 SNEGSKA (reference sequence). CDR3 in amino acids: CSAKPGRGLNEKLFF. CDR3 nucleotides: TGCAGTGCAAAACCCGGGAGGGGCCTCAATGAAAAACTGTTTTTT.

CDR3 bases: TGCAGTGCCCAGACAGGGGCTAGGGAGACCCAGTACTTC. Translation gives CSAQTGARETQYF. This sequence joins TRBV20-1 and TRBJ2-5, with 8 bases fitting TRBD1. CDR1 is DFQATT, CDR2 SNEGSKA, per germline (reference sequence). Trimming took 6 bases from V and 5 from J; bases not matched to a gene: 8. This CDR3 comprises 13 residues.

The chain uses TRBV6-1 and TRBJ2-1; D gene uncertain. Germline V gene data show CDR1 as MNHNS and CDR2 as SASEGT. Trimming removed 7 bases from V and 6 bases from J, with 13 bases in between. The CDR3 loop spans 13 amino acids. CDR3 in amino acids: CASMSPNRNEQFF. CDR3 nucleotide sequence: TGTGCCAGCATGAGCCCGAACCGCAATGAGCAGTTCTTC.

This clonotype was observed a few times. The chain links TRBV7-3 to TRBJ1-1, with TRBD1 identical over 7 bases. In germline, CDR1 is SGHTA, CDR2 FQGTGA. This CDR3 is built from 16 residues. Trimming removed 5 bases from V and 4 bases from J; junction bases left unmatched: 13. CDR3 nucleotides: TGTGCCAGCAGCCCACAGGCAGGGGGTTTCCGCACTGAAGCTTTCTTT. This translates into CASSPQAGGFRTEAFF. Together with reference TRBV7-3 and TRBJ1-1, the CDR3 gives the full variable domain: GAGVSQTPSNKVTEKGKYVELRCDPISGHTALYWYRQSLGQGPEFLIYFQGTGAADDSGLPNDRFFAVRPEGSVSTLKIQRTERGDSAVYLCASSPQAGGFRTEAFFGQGTRLTVV.

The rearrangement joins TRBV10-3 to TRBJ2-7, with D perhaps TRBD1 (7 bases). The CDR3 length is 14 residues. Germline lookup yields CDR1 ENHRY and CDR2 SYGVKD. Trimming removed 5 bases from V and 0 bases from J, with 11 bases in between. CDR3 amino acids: CAISSGGTSYEQYF. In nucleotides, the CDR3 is TGTGCCATCAGTTCAGGGGGGACCTCCTACGAGCAGTACTTC.

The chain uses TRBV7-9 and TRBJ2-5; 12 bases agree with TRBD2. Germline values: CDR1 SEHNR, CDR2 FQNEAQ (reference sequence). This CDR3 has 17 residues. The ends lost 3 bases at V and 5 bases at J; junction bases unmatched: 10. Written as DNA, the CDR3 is TGTGCCAGCAGCTTCGGGCGGCGCGGGACTAGCGGGGAGACCCAGTACTTC. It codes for CASSFGRRGTSGETQYF.

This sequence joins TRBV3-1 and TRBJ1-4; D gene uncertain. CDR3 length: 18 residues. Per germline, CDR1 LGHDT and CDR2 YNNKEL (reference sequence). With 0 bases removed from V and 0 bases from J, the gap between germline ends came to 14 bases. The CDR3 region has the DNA TGTGCCAGCAGCCAAGATAATCCAACGTCTGCAACTAATGAAAAACTGTTTTTT. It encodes CASSQDNPTSATNEKLFF. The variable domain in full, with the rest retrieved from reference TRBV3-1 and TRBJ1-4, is DTAVSQTPKYLVTQMGNDKSIKCEQNLGHDTMYWYKQDSKKFLKIMFSYNNKELIINETVPNRFSPKSPDKAHLNLHINSLELGDSAVYFCASSQDNPTSATNEKLFFGSGTQLSVL.

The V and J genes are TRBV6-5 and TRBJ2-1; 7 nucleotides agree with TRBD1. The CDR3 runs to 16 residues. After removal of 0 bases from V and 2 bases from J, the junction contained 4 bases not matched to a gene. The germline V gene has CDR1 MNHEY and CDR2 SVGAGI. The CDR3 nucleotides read TGTGCCAGCAGTTACTCGAAGCAGGGGGCCTACAATGAGCAGTTCTTC. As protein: CASSYSKQGAYNEQFF.

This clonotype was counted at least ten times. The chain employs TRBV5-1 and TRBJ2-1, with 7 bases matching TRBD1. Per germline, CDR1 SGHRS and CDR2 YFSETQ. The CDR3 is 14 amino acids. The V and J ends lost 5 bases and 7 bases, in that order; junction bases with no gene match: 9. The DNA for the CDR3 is TGCGCCAGCAGGGGGCAGGGGGTGACTAATGAGCAGTTCTTC. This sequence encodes CASRGQGVTNEQFF.

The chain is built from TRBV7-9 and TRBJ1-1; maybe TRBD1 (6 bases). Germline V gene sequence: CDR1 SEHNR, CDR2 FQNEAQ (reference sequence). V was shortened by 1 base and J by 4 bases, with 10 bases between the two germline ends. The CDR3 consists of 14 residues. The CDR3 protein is CASSLEDSRTEAFF. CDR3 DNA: TGTGCCAGCAGCTTAGAGGACAGCCGCACTGAAGCTTTCTTT. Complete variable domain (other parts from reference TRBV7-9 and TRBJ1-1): DTGVSQNPRHKITKRGQNVTFRCDPISEHNRLYWYRQTLGQGPEFLTYFQNEAQLEKSRLLSDRFSAERPKGSFSTLEIQRTEQGDSAMYLCASSLEDSRTEAFFGQGTRLTVV.

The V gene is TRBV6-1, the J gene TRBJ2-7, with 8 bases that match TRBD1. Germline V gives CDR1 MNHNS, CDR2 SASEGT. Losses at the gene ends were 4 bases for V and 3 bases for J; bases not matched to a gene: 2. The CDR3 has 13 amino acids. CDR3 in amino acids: CASSVQGDYEQYF. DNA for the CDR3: TGTGCCAGCAGTGTACAGGGGGACTACGAGCAGTACTTC.

CDR3 DNA sequence: TGCAGCGTCGACACGGACAGCACAGATACGCAGTATTTT. It specifies CSVDTDSTDTQYF. The chain combines TRBV29-1 with TRBJ2-3; D is uncertain. The CDR3 totals 13 residues. The germline V gene encodes CDR1 SQVTM and CDR2 ANQGSEA. The V and J ends lost 6 bases and 0 bases respectively, with 10 bases between them.

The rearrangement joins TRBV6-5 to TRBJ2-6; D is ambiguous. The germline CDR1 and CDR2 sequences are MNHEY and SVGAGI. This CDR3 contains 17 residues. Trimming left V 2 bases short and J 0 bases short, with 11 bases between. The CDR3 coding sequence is TGTGCCAGCAGTTACGCAGGAACCCCCTCTGGGGCCAACGTCCTGACTTTC. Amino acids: CASSYAGTPSGANVLTF.

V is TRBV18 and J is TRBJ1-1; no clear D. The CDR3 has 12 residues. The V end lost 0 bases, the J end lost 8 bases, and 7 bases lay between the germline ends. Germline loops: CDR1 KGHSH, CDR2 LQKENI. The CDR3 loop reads CASSPPRAEAFF. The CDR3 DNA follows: TGTGCCAGCTCACCACCTCGAGCCGAAGCTTTCTTT.

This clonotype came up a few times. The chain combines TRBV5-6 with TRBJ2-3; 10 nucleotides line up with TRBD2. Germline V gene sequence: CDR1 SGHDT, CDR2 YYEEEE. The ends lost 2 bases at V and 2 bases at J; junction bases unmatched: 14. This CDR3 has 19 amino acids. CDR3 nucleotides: TGTGCCAGCAGCTTCCGCCTTCCGGGACTAGCGAAATCCACAGATACGCAGTATTTT. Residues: CASSFRLPGLAKSTDTQYF.

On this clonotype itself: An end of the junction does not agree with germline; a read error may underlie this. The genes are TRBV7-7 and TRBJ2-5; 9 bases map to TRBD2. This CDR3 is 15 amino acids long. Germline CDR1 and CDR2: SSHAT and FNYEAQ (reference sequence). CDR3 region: CASSRFSGGQETQYF. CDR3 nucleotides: TGTGCTAGCAGTCGATTTAGCGGGGGACAAGAGACCCAGTACTTC. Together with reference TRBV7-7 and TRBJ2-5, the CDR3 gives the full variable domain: GAGVSQSPRYKVTKRGQDVTLRCDPISSHATLYWYQQALGQGPEFLTYFNYEAQPDKSGLPSDRFSAERPEGSISTLTIQRTEQRDSAMYRCASSRFSGGQETQYFGPGTRLLVL.

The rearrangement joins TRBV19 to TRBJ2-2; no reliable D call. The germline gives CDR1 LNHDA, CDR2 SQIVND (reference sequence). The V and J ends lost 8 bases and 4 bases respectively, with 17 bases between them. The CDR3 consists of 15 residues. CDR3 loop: CASARDRSSTGELFF. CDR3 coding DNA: TGTGCCAGTGCCCGAGATCGGTCGAGCACCGGGGAGCTGTTTTTT.

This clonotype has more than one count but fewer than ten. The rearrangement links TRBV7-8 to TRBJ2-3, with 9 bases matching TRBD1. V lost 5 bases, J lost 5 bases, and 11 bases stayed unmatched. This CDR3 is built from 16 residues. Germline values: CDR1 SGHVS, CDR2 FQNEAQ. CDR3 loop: CASSLNWDRDGDTQYF. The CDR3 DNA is TGTGCCAGCAGCCTTAACTGGGACAGGGACGGAGATACGCAGTATTTT.

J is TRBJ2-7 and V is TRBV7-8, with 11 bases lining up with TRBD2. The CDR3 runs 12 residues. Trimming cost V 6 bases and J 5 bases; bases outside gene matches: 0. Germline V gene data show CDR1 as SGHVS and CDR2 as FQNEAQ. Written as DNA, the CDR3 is TGTGCCAGCAGGGGACTAGCGGACGAGCAGTACTTC. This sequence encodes CASRGLADEQYF.

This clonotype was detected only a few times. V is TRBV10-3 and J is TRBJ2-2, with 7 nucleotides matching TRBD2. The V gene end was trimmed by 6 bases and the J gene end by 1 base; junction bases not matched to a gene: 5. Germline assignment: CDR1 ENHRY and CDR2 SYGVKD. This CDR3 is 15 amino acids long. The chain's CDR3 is CAIRREGLNTGELFF. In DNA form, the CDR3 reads TGTGCCATCAGGAGGGAGGGCTTGAACACCGGGGAGCTGTTTTTT.

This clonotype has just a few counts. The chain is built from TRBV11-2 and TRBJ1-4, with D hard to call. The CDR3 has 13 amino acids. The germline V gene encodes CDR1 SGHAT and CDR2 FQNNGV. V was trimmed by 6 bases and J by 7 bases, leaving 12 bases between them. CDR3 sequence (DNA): TGTGCCAGCAGGGTGGCTTTTCGTGAAAAACTGTTTTTT. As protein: CASRVAFREKLFF.

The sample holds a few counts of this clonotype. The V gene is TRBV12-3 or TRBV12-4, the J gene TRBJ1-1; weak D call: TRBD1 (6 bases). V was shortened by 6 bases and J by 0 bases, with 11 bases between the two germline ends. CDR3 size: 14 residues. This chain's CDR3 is CASRSTGLNTEAFF. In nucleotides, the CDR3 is TGTGCCAGCAGATCAACAGGGTTGAACACTGAAGCTTTCTTT.

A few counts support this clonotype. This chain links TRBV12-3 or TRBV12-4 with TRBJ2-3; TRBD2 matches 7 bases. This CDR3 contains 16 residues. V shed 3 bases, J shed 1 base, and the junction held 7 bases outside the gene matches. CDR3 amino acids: CASSFLSGMGTDTQYF. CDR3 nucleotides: TGTGCCAGCAGTTTCCTAAGCGGGATGGGCACAGATACGCAGTATTTT.

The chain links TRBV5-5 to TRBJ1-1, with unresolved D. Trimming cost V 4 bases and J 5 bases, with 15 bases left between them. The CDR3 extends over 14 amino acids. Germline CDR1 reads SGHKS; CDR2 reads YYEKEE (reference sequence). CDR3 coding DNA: TGTGCCAGCAGCCCAACCCAAGGGATGACTGAAGCTTTCTTT. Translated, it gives CASSPTQGMTEAFF.